The sequence of this TCR beta chain was determined in a study of T cells after yellow fever vaccination (dated by TCRdb to between 2018 and 2021). Broadly, across the study: The SMART-Seq v4 Ultra Low Input RNA kit was used to prepare libraries from fractions with low cell numbers. To follow T-cell clones before and after primary and booster YFV17D yellow fever vaccination, bulk TCR alpha and beta repertoires were sequenced over time. Two healthy male donors, one aged 18 to 30 and one aged 30 to 40 years, were included in the cohort. Blood samples were taken at several timepoints before and after primary and secondary immunization, and bulk PBMC replicates and cell subsets were isolated. Overall results and qualifications from the work: After the booster, most of the clones that had expanded following primary vaccination were detected again (almost 98% of CD4 and roughly 88% of CD8), which suggests that memory was broadly maintained. FACS-sorted repertoires could contain abundant contaminating clonotypes from the bulk population, so computational filtering was required. A small share of clonotypes occurred in both CD4 and CD8 compartments, likely arising from convergent recombination. Because only two donors were included in the study, the extent to which the findings can be generalized is limited. The secondary T-cell response was found to be weaker but faster than the primary response, with a peak reached on day 5 rather than on day 15.

This clonotype showed up just a few times. Its antigen is unknown. Base qualities are not provided; no much larger clone lies one nucleotide away. In the germline V gene, CDR1 corresponds to MGHDK and CDR2 to SYGVNS. V drops 2 bases and J drops 3 bases, leaving 10 bases in between. The CDR3 runs 15 residues from the cysteine to the phenylalanine. The kept DNA is CDR3 alone, 45 bases in frame from the first base. TCRdb lists the instrument as Illumina NovaSeq 6000. TCR cDNA was made using 5'RACE template switching, a step that added a universal primer site and unique molecular identifiers. Priming for cDNA synthesis came from both the TCR alpha and TCR beta constant segments. Two PCR steps were used to amplify libraries, with sample barcodes and sequencing adapters being added in the second step. Sequencing of libraries was done on Illumina HiSeq 2500 (2x100 bp) or NovaSeq (2x150 bp). On the study's bioinformatics: MIGEC was used to demultiplex reads and collapse the reads into UMI consensus sequences, and MiXCR was used for V(D)J alignment. Vaccine-responding clonotypes were identified with edgeR using replicate PBMC samples, with FDR below 0.01 and a log2 fold change above 5 up to day 15 being required. Each bulk clonotype received a CD4 or CD8 identity based on whether the sequenced CD4 or CD8 repertoire contained that clonotype at higher abundance. TCRdb cleaned the public reads at Q25 with fastp, built clones with MiXCR and kept in-frame beta chains. Merged by CDR3 protein, the rows form single entries marked with the most common genes and DNA. The V and J calls were not made by the authors but by TCRdb's processing. The sample has approximately 450,000 distinct CDR3 sequences on record, about 17% of them singletons. The ten largest clones take up about a sixth of the sample.

The treatment or condition label on this specimen signifies: live attenuated yellow fever vaccine strain. At each blood-draw timepoint, two biological replicates of bulk PBMCs were collected. PBMCs were isolated from peripheral blood using a standard Ficoll-Paque protocol. TriZol was used to extract RNA from bulk PBMCs, from CD4 and CD8 fractions, and from dextramer-positive and dextramer-negative fractions. This clonotype was obtained from a man in his late teens or twenties who received the YFV17D yellow fever vaccine. The rearrangement joined TRBV25-1 to TRBJ2-2, and the D gene may be TRBD1, 5 bases matching. Material: PBMCs, obtained before the yellow fever booster vaccination. The sequenced DNA is TGTGCCAGCAGTGAACCCCAGGGTCACACCGGGGAGCTGTTTTTT. This encodes CASSEPQGHTGELFF.